This T cell receptor (beta chain) was sequenced for a study of cytomegalovirus exposure and HLA in healthy donors. Study overall: Of all 400 or so donors who were genotyped, under 90% belonged to the Caucasian-associated ancestry cluster.

As to this clone: What it binds is not known.

This CDR3 region has 16 residues. Germline CDR1 reads LNHDA; CDR2 reads SQIVND (reference sequence). V shed 3 bases, J shed 5 bases, and the junction held 6 bases outside the gene matches. Study-level points and caveats: TCR beta sequences numbering over 15,000 were associated with HLA alleles at 0.05 false discovery rate in a later analysis. Researchers reportedly found TCR beta sequences accurately predicted most subjects' HLA-A and HLA-B alleles.

Researchers ran the PCR with 60 Vbeta and 13 Jbeta primers. The table came from immunoSEQ multiplex PCR; TCRdb's copy has only in-frame clones and leaves some out. Of approximately 150,000 clones in the sample, over 60% are singletons; the top ten hold 1.5% to 2%. The chain links TRBV19 to TRBJ1-6; TRBD1 aligns across 8 bases. This clonotype was obtained from a woman in her 40s in good health and CMV-seronegative. The specimen sequenced was PBMCs. The CDR3 here is CASSIQGRGHNSPLHF. CDR3 coding DNA: TGTGCCAGTAGTATTCAGGGCAGGGGGCATAATTCACCCCTCCACTTT.